This TCR beta chain appears in the sequencing data of a study of cytomegalovirus exposure and HLA in healthy donors. Germline V gives CDR1 MNHEY, CDR2 SMNVEV (reference sequence). V was clipped by 6 bases and J by 4 bases, with 10 bases between them. The length of the CDR3 is 13 residues. It was with 60 Vbeta and 13 Jbeta primers that the PCR ran. Method: immunoSEQ multiplex PCR; TCRdb's copy keeps in-frame clones and lacks some. The data hold approximately 110,000 clones, with over 80% observed a single time. Sequencing was carried out using PBMCs. V and J are TRBV27 and TRBJ2-1, with a tentative D call TRBD2 (5 bases). The TCR sequence derives from a man aged 45-65 years in good health and CMV-seronegative. The CDR3 nucleotides read TGTGCCAGCAGATCGACGGGATACAATGAGCAGTTCTTC. This sequence encodes CASRSTGYNEQFF.